Sequencing of this TCR beta chain was carried out in a study of shared clonotypes between healthy human individuals. Study-wide findings and caveats: Of the naive CD4 clonotypes, roughly 5% were shared across several donors.

With regard to this clone: The antigen is undetermined.

Libraries were prepared by immunoSEQ multiplex PCR; TCRdb keeps only in-frame clonotypes and omits some of them. The sample yields roughly 2.1 million clones, 85% to 95% seen once. Naivety among CD8 cells was defined by CD45RO negativity and positive CCR7 selection, thereby excluding terminally differentiated effector memory CD45RA+ cells. This CDR3 is 16 amino acids long. Per germline, CDR1 SQVTM and CDR2 ANQGSEA. Trimming cost V 1 base and J 4 bases; bases outside gene matches: 7. This TCR derives from a young man in good health. Some clones in this sample may be carry-over from other donors' samples. What was sequenced was naive CD8+ T cells from PBMCs. The chain uses TRBV29-1 and TRBJ2-1, with TRBD2 matching 10 bases. The CDR3 spells CSVEGTSGIPYNEQFF. CDR3 DNA: TGCAGCGTTGAAGGAACTAGCGGGATCCCATACAATGAGCAGTTCTTC.